The rows below give T cell receptor beta chains drawn from one sample of a study of T cell repertoires in cytomegalovirus infection. MiXCR, run by TCRdb on the reads, gives a single entry per CDR3 protein. In the table there are about 890,000 distinct CDR3 sequences, less than 40% of which are singletons. What these receptors recognize is not known. The sample consisted of cultured CD8+ T cells from PBMCs, taken from culture after CMV antigen stimulation. These receptors were obtained from a human donor in good health (CMV status not recorded). Some clones in this sample may be carry-over from other donors' samples. CDR3s leave out the opening cysteine and the closing phenylalanine or tryptophan. Each record gives: D gene, V gene, clone size, CDR3 protein. A D gene is named only where the DNA matches it firmly. Some rows mark clone size as missing; the rest say once, few, many or name a class of expanded clone.

TRBD1,TRBV12-3/TRBV12-4,NA,ASSGQDANTGELF
NA,TRBV5-6,NA,ASSAGDEQY
TRBD1,TRBV29-1,NA,SVEGLVDREGYEQY
NA,TRBV27,NA,ASSLAWGNGYT
NA,TRBV7-9,NA,ASSLDEREAF
NA,TRBV6-1,few,ASSDYPAGTSSNQPQH
TRBD1,TRBV12-3/TRBV12-4,few,ASAWDRGLVPEAGDGYT
NA,TRBV19,NA,ASHIGRGKAYPLNYGYT
NA,TRBV20-1,NA,SALTRDYEAF
TRBD2,TRBV2,few,ASSERASGDYEQY
NA,TRBV7-6,many,ASSPGTGWDSPLH
NA,TRBV27,many,ASSQHPVVYGYT
TRBD2,TRBV7-6,NA,ASSRLATTQETQY
TRBD1,TRBV4-2,NA,ASSQGDSLHRAF
TRBD1,TRBV2,NA,ASSHDRVGNYEQY
NA,TRBV7-9,many,ASIGTGAGPAYSGLF
NA,TRBV6-5,NA,ASTNRGLANTGELF
NA,TRBV12-3/TRBV12-4,few,ASSSTHLTFYGYT
TRBD1,TRBV6-1,NA,ASSELDRVNTGELF
NA,TRBV7-2,few,ASQRRPIQAQDTQY
NA,TRBV10-3,few,AIKTNSYNEQF
TRBD2,TRBV7-8,few,ASSLAKIGLAADTQY
NA,TRBV27,NA,ASSLKAVAYEQY
NA,TRBV7-2,many,ASSPPVNEQF
NA,TRBV9,NA,ASSVVSLVSEAF
NA,TRBV12-3/TRBV12-4,NA,ASSLKRGGADTQY
NA,TRBV6-2/TRBV6-3,few,ASIPGEGNQPQH
TRBD1,TRBV7-6,NA,ASSSRTGPAKNIQY
NA,TRBV7-9,few,ASSPRDTLTYNEQF
NA,TRBV7-4,NA,AIGRVGLLF
NA,TRBV6-5,NA,ASTGPNTEAF
TRBD1,TRBV27,NA,ASSFGTDTYGYT
TRBD1,TRBV4-3,few,ASSQGATGVSPLH
TRBD1,TRBV6-1,many,ASRTGTGDGWYLWTEAF
NA,TRBV7-6,NA,ASSPPGTTGELF
NA,TRBV20-1,few,SATQGGGLSLH
NA,TRBV12-3/TRBV12-4,few,ASSLELAYEQY
TRBD2,TRBV3-1,NA,ASSHLTSGVNTGELF
NA,TRBV19,NA,ASSITGFVGNTIY
TRBD2,TRBV7-6,many,ASSLGFSGGDEQF
NA,TRBV15,NA,ATSRDMGNTEAF
NA,TRBV7-3,many,ASSFSENTGELF
NA,TRBV5-1,NA,ASSVSQGISYEQY